One T cell receptor (beta chain) is described in this entry. Its matching antigen is unknown. The record originates from a study of response to subunit inactivated influenza vaccine. TCRdb re-derived calls from the RT-PCR reads in MiXCR, one entry per CDR3 protein. The table lists about 240,000 distinct CDR3 sequences, approximately 12% of them singletons, with over 6.5% in the top ten. Study-wide results and limits: Few additional T cells are recruited per seasonal influenza vaccination, authors suggested.

V was pared by 2 bases and J by 5 bases, with 11 bases of the junction left unmatched. CDR3 length: 17 residues. Germline V CDR1 and CDR2: SGHVS, FQNEAQ. The sequence was collected from a man aged 45-65 years who received an inactivated influenza vaccine. This chain uses TRBV7-8 with TRBJ2-5; 10 bases line up with TRBD2. This specimen consisted of non-naive T cells sorted from PBMCs, obtained approximately 15 days before vaccination. DNA of the CDR3: TGTGCCAGCAGCTTAAGGGCGAGGACTAGCGGAGGGGAGACCCAGTACTTC. Translated, it gives CASSLRARTSGGETQYF.